The T cell receptor (beta chain) described here comes from a study of tumor-infiltrating lymphocytes in primary liver carcinoma (dated by TCRdb to the late 2010s). Looking at the study overall: Between late 2015 and early 2016, about 5 patients in China with histopathologically diagnosed primary liver carcinoma had surgical resection. Roughly 3.5 to 8 million productive TCRbeta reads were obtained per sample, and no significant difference in read depth was found between tissue types. High reproducibility was observed for the technical replicate repertoires, with mean shared-clone rates approximately 0.9 and correlation coefficients above 0.95. Tumors of the five patients were stage T1-T3 N0M0 with maximum diameters of roughly 4 to 10 cm. Across five regions of each liver tumor, along with adjacent normal tissue and blood, the study brought together TCRbeta repertoire sequencing, expression microarrays and whole-exome sequencing. The five patients, three men and two women aged 30 to 69 years, had hepatocellular carcinoma (four) or combined HCC and intrahepatic cholangiocarcinoma (one). A total of some 35 specimens from 5 patients went through TCRbeta repertoire sequencing, namely 25 tumor regions, 5 adjacent noncancerous liver tissues and 5 peripheral blood samples.

Starting from approximately 460 ng total RNA, TCRbeta-specific cDNA was produced by reverse transcription with a constant-region primer and ProtoScript II reverse transcriptase. TCRbeta libraries were built with three nested multiplex PCR rounds, a slightly modified ARM-PCR procedure. Each of the first two PCR rounds ran for around 10 cycles using multiplex TRBV1-TRBV30 forward primers together with a Cbeta reverse primer. Sample barcodes and Illumina adapters were attached in a final 25-cycle PCR using Deep VentR polymerase. Before sequencing, amplicons between 200 and 500 bp were purified from gel using a QIAquick gel extraction kit. An Illumina HiSeq 2500 was used to sequence the TCRbeta amplicons, generating 250-bp paired-end reads. On the study's bioinformatics: Quality trimming of reads was performed with Trimmomatic v0.33, and paired reads were merged with FLASH v1.2.11 so that full CDR3 sequences could be recovered. MiGEC v1.2.1b assigned V, D and J germline segments to the rearranged TCRbeta sequences. Clonotype statistics and Shannon-Wiener diversity indices were computed with VDJtools v1.0.0. Except for diversity analysis, only the 250 most abundant clonotypes of each sample were used in subsequent analyses to reduce sampling bias. Through fastp at Q25 and MiXCR, TCRdb rebuilt clones from the public reads, retaining in-frame beta chains. Entries that share a CDR3 protein sequence are merged under the most common genes and DNA. For this entry, the V and J calls and clone size follow TCRdb and not the study's own pipeline. The table for this sample lists around 330,000 distinct CDR3 sequences; about 60% of them were counted only once. The ten largest clones add up to roughly 8.6% of the sample.

What the work shows at the level of the full study, not this receptor alone: Because only the TCR beta chain was sequenced and unpaired alpha chains were not captured, true repertoire diversity is likely underestimated. Because the samples were bulk and unsorted, CD4+ and CD8+ T cell repertoires could not be compared. Repertoire overlap was higher between tumor regions (mean roughly 36%) than tumor-adjacent (approximately 17%) or tumor-blood (approximately 14%) pairs, consistent with antigen-driven expansion. With just five or six patients in the study, the authors point out that the findings should be validated in a larger study. A significantly larger repertoire fraction was made up by the top 250 clones in tumors than in blood (p = 0.039).

Blood RNA was extracted from unsorted whole blood with TRIzol reagent; germline DNA came from the DNeasy Blood & Tissue kit. Chronic HBV infection was present in the patients, and the patients were treatment-naive at sampling. Before surgery, approximately 3.8 milliliters of peripheral blood were collected into K2EDTA tubes. In its sample, this clonotype was seen many times. There is no known antigen for this receptor. The sample holds no much larger clone one base away, and base qualities are not on file. CDR1 and CDR2, looked up from the germline V gene, are MGHRA and YSYEKL. From the cysteine through the phenylalanine, the CDR3 covers 15 amino acids. Just the 45-base CDR3 DNA is kept, in frame starting at base 1. Trimming takes 1 base off V and 3 bases off J; junction bases not matched to a gene: 1.

The V and J genes are TRBV4-1 and TRBJ2-1, with 9 bases aligning to TRBD2. Sequences were obtained from peripheral blood. This clonotype was sampled from a man in his forties with primary liver carcinoma and hepatitis B virus infection. The encoded CDR3 is CASSQALAGYNEQFF. The DNA is TGCGCCAGCAGCCAAGCACTAGCGGGCTACAATGAGCAGTTCTTC.